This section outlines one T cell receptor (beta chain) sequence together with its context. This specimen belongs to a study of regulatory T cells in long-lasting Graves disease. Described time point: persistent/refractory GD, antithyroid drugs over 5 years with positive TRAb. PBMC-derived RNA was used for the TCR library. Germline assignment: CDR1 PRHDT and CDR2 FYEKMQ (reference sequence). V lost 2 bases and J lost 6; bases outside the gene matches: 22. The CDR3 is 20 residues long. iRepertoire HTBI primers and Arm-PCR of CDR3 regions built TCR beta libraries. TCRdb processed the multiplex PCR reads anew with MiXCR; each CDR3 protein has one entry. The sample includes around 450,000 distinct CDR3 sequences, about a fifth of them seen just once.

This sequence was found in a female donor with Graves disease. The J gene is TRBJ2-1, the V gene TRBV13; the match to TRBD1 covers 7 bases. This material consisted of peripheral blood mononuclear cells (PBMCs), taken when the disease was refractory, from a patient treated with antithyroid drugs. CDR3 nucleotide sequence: TGTGCCAGCAGCTTACTGGGACAGAAGGGTCTCAAAGGGGGTCGCAATGAGCAGTTCTTC. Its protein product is CASSLLGQKGLKGGRNEQFF. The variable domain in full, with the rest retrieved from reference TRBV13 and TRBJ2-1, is AAGVIQSPRHLIKEKRETATLKCYPIPRHDTVYWYQQGPGQDPQFLISFYEKMQSDKGSIPDRFSAQQFSDYHSELNMSSLELGDSALYFCASSLLGQKGLKGGRNEQFFGPGTRLTVL.